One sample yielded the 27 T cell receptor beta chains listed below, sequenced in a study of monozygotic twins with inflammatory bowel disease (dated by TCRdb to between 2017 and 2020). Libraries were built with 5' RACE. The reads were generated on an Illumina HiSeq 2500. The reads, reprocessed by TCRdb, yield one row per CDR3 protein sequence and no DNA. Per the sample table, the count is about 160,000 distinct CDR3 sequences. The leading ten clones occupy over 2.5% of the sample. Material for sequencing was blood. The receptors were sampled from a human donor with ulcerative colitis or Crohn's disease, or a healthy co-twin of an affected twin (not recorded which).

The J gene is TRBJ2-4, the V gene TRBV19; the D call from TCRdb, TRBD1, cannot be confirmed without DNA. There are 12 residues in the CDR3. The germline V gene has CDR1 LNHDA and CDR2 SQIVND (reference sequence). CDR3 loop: CASGSGGDVQYF.

CDR3 sequence: CASSFLVGSPEALF. V and J are TRBV9 and TRBJ1-1. CDR1 SGDLS and CDR2 YYNGEE come from the germline V gene. The CDR3 has 14 amino acids.

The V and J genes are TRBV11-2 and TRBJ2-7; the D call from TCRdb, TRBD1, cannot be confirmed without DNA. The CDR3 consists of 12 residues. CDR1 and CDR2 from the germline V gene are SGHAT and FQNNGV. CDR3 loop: CASGAGGYEQYF.

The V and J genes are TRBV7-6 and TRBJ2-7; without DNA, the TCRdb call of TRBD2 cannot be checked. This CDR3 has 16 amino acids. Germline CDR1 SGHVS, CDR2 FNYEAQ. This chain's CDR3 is CASSLASGPFSYEQYF.

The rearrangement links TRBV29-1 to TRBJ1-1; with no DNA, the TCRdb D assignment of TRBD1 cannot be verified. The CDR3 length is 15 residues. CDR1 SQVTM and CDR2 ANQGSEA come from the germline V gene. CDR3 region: CSVEVRGTENTEAFF.

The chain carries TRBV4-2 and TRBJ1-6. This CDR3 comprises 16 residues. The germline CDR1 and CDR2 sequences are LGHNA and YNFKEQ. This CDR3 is CASSQDWDKSSSPLHF.

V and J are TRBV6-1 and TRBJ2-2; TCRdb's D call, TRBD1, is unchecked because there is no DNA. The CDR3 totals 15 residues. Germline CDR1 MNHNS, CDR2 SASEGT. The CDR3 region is CASMPDRGTTGELFF.

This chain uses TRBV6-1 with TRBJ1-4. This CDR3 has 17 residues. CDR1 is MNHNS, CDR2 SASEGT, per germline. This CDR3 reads CASTAEGRPSTNEKLFF.

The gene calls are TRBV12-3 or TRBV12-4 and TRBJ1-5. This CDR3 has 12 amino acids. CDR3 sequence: CASSEIGQPQHF.

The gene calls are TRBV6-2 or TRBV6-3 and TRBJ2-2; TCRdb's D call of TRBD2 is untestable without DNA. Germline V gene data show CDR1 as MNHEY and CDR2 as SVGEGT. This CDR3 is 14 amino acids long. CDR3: CASRPSGGIGELFF.

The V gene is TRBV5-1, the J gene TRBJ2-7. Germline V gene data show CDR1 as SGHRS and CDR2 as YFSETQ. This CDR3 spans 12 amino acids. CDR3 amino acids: CASSLDWDEQYF.

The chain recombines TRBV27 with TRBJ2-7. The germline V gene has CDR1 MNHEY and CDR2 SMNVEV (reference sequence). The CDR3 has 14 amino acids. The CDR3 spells CASSSLFGPYEQYF.

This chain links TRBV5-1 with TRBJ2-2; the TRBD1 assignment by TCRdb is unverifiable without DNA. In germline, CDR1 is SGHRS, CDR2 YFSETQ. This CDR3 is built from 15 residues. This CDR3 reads CASSFWGRNTGELFF.

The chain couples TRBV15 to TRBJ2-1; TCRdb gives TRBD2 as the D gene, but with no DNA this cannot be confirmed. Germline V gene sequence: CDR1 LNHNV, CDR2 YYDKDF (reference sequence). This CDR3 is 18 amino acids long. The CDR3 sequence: CATSREHIAGGPYNEQFF.

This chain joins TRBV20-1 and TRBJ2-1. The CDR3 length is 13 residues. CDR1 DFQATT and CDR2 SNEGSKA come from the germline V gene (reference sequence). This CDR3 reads CSASHGRHNEQFF.

This CDR3 reads CASSPERAVNTEAFF. This chain uses TRBV18 with TRBJ1-1. This CDR3 is built from 15 residues. Germline CDR1 reads KGHSH; CDR2 reads LQKENI.

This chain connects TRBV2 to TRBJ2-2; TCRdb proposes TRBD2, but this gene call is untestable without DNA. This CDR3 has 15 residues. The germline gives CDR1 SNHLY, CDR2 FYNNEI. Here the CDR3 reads CASSVMSGATGELFF. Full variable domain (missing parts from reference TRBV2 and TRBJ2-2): EPEVTQTPSHQVTQMGQEVILRCVPISNHLYFYWYRQILGQKVEFLVSFYNNEISEKSEIFDDQFSVERPDGSNFTLKIRSTKLEDSAMYFCASSVMSGATGELFFGEGSRLTVL.

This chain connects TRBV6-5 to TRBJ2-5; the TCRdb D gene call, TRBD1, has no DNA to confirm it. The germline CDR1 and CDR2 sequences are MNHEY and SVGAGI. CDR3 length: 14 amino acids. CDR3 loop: CASSIQGAGETQYF.

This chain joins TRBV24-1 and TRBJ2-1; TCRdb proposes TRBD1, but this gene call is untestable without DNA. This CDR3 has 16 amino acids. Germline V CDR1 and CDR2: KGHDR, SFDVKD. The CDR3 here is CATSDSTGGDYNEQFF.

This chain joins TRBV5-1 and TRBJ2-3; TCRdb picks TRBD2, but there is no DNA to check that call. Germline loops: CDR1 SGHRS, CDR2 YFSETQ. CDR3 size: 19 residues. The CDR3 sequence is CASSLGPQGAGGLADTQYF.

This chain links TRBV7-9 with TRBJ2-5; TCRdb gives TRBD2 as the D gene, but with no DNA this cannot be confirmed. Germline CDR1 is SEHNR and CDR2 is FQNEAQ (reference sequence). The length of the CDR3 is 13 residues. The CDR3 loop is CASSPRAGETQYF.

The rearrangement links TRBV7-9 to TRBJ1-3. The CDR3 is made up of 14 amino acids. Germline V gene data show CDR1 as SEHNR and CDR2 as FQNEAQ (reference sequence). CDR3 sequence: CASSATGTGNTIYF.

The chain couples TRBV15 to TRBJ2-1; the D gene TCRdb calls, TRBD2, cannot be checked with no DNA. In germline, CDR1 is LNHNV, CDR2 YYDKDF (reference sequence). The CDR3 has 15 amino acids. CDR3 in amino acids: CATSRERATYNEQFF.

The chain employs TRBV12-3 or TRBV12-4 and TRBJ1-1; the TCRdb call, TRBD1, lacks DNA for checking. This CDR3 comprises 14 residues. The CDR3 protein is CASSIQGANTEAFF.

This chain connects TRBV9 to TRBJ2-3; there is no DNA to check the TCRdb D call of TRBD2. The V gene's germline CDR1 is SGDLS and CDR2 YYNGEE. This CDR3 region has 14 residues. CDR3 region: CASSLGLQLGTQYF.

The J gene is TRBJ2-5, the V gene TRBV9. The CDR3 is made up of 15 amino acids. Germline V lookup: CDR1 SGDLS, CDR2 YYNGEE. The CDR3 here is CASSVVSAPQETQYF.

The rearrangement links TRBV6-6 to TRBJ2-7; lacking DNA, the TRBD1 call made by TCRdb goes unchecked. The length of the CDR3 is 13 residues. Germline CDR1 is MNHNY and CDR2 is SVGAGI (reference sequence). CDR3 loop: CASSRGLRYEQYF.